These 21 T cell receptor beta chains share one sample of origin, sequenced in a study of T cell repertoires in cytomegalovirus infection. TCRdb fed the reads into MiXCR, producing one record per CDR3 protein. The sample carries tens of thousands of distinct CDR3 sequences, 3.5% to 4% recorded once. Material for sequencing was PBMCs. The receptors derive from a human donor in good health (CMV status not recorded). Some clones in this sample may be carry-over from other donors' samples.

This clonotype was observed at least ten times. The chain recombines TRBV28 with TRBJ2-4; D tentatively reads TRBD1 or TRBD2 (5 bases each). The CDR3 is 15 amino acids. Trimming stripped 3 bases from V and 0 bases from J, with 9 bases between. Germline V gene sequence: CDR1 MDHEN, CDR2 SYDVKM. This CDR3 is CASSLGVGAKNIQYF. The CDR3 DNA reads TGTGCCAGCAGTTTGGGGGTTGGAGCCAAAAACATTCAGTACTTC.

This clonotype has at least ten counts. CDR3 residues: CASSLNPTSGGNTQYF. CDR3 nucleotide sequence: TGCGCCAGCAGCTTGAACCCGACTAGCGGCGGTAATACGCAGTATTTT. The V and J genes are TRBV5-1 and TRBJ2-3; TRBD2 agrees at 9 bases. The CDR3 totals 16 residues. With V trimmed by 1 base and J by 7 bases, 10 bases remained unmatched. CDR1 and CDR2 from the germline V gene are SGHRS and YFSETQ. The whole variable domain, filled in from reference TRBV5-1 and TRBJ2-3, reads KAGVTQTPRYLIKTRGQQVTLSCSPISGHRSVSWYQQTPGQGLQFLFEYFSETQRNKGNFPGRFSGRQFSNSRSEMNVSTLELGDSALYLCASSLNPTSGGNTQYFGPGTRLTVL.

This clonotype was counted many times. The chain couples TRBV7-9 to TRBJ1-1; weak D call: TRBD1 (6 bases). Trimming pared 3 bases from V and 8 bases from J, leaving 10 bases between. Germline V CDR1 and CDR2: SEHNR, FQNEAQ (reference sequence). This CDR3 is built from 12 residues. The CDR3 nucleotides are TGTGCCAGCAGCTTTGGACAGACCGAAGCTTTCTTT. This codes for CASSFGQTEAFF.

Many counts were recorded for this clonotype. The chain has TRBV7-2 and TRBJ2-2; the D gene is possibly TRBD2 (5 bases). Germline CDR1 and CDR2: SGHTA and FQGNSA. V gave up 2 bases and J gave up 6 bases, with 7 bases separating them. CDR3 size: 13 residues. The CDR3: CASSLWGAGELFF. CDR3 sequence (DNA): TGTGCCAGCAGCTTATGGGGAGCCGGGGAGCTGTTTTTT. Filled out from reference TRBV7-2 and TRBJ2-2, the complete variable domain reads GAGVSQSPSNKVTEKGKDVELRCDPISGHTALYWYRQSLGQGLEFLIYFQGNSAPDKSGLPSDRFSAERTGGSVSTLTIQRTQQEDSAVYLCASSLWGAGELFFGEGSRLTVL.

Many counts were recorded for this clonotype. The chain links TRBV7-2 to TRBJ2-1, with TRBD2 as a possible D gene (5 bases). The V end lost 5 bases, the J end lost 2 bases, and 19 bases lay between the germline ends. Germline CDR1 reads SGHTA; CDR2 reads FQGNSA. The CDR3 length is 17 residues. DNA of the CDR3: TGTGCCAGCAGCCCCAGGACTCCACTTCTTACCTACAATGAGCAGTTCTTC. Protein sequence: CASSPRTPLLTYNEQFF.

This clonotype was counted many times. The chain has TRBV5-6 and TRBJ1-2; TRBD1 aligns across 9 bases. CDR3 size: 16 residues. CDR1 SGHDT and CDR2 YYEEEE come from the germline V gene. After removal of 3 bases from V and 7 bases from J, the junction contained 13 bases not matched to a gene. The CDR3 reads CASSSRRTGGRSGYTF. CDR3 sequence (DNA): TGTGCCAGCAGCTCGCGACGTACAGGGGGCCGGTCTGGCTACACCTTC.

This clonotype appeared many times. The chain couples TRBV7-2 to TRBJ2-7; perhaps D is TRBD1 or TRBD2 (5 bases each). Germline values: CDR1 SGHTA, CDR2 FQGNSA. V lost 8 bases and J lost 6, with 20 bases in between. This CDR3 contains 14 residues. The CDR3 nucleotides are TGTGCCAGCGCCCGGGACCCCAAGGTGGGCGAGCAGTACTTC. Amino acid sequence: CASARDPKVGEQYF.

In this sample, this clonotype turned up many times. The CDR3: CASSLTGGRNTIYF. As DNA, the CDR3 is TGTGCCAGCAGCTTGACTGGGGGGCGAAACACCATATATTTT. The chain uses TRBV7-2 and TRBJ1-3; D may be TRBD1 (6 bases). From germline, CDR1 is SGHTA and CDR2 FQGNSA. V dropped 3 bases and J dropped 5 bases, with 11 bases sitting between them. The CDR3 has 14 residues.

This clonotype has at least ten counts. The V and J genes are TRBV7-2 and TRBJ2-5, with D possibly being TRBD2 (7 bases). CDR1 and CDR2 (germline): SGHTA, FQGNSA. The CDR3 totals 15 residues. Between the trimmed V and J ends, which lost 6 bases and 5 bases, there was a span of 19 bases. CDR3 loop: CASSNLGGLSETQYF. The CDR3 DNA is TGTGCCAGCAGTAATCTCGGGGGGCTGTCGGAGACCCAGTACTTC.

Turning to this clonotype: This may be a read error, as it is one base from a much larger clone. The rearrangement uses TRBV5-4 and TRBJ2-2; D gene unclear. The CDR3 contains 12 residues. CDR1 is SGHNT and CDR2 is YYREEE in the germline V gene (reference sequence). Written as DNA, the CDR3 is TGTGCCAGCTCCTGGAACTCCGGGGAGCTGTTTTTT. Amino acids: CASSWNSGELFF.

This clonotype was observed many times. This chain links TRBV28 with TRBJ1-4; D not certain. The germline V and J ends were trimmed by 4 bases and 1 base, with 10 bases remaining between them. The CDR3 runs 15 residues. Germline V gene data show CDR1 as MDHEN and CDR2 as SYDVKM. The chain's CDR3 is CASSSPRVTNEKLFF. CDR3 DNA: TGTGCCAGCAGTTCCCCTAGGGTAACTAATGAAAAACTGTTTTTT.

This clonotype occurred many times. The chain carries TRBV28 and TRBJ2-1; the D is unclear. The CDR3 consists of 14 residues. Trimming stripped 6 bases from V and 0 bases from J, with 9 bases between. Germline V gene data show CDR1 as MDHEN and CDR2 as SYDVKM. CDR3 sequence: CASSLWRSYNEQFF. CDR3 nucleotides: TGTGCCAGCAGCCTCTGGCGCTCCTACAATGAGCAGTTCTTC.

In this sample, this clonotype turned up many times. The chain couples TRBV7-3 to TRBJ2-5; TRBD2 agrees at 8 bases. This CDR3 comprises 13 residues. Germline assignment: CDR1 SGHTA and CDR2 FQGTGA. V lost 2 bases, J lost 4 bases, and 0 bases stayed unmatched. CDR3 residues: CASSLRGGETQYF. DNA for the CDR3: TGTGCCAGCAGCTTACGGGGGGGAGAGACCCAGTACTTC.

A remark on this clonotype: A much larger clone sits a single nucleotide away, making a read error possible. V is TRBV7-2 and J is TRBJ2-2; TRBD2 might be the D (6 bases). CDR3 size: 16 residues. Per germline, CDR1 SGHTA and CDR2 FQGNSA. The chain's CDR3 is CVSSLRAKAGLGELFF. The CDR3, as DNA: TGTGTCAGCAGCTTAAGGGCTAAAGCGGGTCTGGGGGAGCTGTTTTTT.

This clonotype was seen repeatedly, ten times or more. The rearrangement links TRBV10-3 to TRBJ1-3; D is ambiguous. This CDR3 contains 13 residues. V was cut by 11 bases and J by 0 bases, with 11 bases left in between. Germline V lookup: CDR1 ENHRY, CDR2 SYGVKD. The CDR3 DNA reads TGTGCCGTACGACAACCCTCTGGAAACACCATATATTTT. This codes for CAVRQPSGNTIYF.

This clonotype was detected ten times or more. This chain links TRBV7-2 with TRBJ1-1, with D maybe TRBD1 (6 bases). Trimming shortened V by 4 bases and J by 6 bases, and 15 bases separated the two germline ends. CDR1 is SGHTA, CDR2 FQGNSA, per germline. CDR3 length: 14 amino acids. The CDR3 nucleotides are TGTGCCAGCAGCTCGGTGGGAGGGGGGGCTGAAGCTTTCTTT. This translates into CASSSVGGGAEAFF.

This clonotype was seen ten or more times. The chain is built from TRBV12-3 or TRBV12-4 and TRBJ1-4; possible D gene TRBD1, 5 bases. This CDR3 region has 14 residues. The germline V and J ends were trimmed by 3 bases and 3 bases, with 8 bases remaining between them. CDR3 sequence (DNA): TGTGCCAGCAGTTTGGTCAGGGCTAATGAAAAACTGTTTTTT. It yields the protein CASSLVRANEKLFF.

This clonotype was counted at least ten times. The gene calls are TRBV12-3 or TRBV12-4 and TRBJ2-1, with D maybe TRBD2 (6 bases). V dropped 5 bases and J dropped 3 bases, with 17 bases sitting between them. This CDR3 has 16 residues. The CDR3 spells CASSPSGGSYYNEQFF. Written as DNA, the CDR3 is TGTGCCAGCAGTCCCTCCGGAGGGAGTTACTACAATGAGCAGTTCTTC.

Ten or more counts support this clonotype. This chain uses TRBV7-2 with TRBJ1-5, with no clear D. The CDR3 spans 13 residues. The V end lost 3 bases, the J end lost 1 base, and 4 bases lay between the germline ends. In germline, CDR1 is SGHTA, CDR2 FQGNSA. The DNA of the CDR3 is TGTGCCAGCAGCTTGCGGAGCAATCAGCCCCAGCATTTT. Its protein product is CASSLRSNQPQHF.

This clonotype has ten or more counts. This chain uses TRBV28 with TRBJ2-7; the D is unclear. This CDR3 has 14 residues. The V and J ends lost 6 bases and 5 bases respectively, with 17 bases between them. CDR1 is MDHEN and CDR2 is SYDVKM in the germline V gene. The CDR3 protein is CASSLDSPTDEQYF. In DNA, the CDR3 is TGTGCCAGCAGCCTCGACTCGCCAACTGACGAGCAGTACTTC.

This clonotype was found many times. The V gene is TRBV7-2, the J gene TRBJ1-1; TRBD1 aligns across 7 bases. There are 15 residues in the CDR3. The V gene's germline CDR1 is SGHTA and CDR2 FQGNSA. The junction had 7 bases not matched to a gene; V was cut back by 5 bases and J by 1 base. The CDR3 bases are TGTGCCAGCAGCCCGTCGGGACAGCAGAACACTGAAGCTTTCTTT. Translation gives CASSPSGQQNTEAFF.